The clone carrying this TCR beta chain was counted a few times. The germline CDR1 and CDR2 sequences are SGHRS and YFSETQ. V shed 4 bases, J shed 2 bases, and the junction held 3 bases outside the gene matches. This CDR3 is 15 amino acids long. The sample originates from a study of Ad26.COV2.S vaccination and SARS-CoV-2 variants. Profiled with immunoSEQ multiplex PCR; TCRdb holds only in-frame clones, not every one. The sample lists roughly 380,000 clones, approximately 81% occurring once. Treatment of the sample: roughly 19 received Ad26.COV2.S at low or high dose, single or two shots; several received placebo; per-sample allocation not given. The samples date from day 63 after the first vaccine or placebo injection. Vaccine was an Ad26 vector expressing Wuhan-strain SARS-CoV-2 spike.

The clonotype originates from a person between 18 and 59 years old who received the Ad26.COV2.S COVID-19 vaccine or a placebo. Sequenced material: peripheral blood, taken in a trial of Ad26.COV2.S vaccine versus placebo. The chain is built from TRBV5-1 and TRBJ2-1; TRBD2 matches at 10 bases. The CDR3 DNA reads TGCGCCAGCAGCCTTACTAGCGGGGCCTACAATGAGCAGTTCTTC. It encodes CASSLTSGAYNEQFF. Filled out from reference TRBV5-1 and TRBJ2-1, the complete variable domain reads KAGVTQTPRYLIKTRGQQVTLSCSPISGHRSVSWYQQTPGQGLQFLFEYFSETQRNKGNFPGRFSGRQFSNSRSEMNVSTLELGDSALYLCASSLTSGAYNEQFFGPGTRLTVL.